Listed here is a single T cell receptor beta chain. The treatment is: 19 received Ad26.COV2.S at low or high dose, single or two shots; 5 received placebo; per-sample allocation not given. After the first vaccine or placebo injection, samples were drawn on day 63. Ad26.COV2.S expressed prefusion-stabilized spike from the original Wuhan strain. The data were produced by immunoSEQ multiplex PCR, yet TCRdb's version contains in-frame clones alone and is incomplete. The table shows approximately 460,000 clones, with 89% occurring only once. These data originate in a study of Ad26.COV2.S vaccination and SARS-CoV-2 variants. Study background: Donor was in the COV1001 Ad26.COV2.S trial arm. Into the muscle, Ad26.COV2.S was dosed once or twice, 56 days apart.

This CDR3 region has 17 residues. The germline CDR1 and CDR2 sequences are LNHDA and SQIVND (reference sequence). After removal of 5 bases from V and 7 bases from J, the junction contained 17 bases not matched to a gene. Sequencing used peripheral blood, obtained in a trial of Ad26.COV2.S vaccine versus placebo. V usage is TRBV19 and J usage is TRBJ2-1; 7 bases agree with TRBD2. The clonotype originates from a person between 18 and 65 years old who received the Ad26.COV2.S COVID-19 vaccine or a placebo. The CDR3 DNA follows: TGTGCCAGTAGTTCCGACTTGGGGGGGAGGGCTTGGAATGAGCAGTTCTTC. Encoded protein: CASSSDLGGRAWNEQFF.